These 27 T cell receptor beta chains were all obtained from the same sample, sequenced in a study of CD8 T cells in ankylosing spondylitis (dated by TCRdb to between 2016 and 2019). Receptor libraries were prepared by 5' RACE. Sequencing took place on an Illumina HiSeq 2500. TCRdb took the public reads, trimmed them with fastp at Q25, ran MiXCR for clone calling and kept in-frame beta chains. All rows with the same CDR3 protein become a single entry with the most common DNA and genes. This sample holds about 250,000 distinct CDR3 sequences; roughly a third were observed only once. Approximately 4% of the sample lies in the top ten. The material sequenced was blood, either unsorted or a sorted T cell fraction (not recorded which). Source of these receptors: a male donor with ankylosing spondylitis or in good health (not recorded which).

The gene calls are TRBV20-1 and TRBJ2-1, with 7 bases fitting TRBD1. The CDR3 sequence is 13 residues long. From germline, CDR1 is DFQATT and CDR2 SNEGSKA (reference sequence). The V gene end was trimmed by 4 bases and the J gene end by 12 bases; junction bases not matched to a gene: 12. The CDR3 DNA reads TGCAGTGCTACCTTAGGGGGCTGGGTACGGCAGTTCTTC. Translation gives CSATLGGWVRQFF.

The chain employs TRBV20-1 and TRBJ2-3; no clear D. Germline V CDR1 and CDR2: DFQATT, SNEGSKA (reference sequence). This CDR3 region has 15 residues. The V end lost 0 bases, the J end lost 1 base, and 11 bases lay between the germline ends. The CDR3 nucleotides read TGCAGTGCTAGAGATTGGTCTGTTGGCACAGATACGCAGTATTTT. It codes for CSARDWSVGTDTQYF.

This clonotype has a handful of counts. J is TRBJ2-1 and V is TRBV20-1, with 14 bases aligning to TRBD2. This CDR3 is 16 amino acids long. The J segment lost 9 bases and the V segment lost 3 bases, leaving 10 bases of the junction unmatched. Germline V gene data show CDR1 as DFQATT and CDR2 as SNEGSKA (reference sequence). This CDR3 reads CSASGTSGGEIGEQFF. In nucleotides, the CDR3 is TGCAGTGCTAGTGGGACTAGCGGGGGTGAAATAGGTGAGCAGTTCTTC.

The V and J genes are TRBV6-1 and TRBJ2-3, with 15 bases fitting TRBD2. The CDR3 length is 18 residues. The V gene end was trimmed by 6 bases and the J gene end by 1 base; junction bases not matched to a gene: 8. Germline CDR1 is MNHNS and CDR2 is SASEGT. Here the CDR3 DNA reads TGTGCCAGCAGCCTGGGACTAGCGGGGGGTGGGGGCACAGATACGCAGTATTTT. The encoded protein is CASSLGLAGGGGTDTQYF.

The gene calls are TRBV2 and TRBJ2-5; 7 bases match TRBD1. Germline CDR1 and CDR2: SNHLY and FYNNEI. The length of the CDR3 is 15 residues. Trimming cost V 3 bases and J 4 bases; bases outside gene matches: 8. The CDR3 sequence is CASSDFGSGGETQYF. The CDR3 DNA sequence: TGTGCCAGCAGTGATTTTGGATCAGGGGGAGAGACCCAGTACTTC.

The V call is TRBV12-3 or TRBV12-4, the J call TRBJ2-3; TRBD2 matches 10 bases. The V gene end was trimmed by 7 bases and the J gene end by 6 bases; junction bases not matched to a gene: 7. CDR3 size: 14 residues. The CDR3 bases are TGTGCCAGCAAGCTAGCGGGGGTGGCGGATACGCAGTATTTT. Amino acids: CASKLAGVADTQYF.

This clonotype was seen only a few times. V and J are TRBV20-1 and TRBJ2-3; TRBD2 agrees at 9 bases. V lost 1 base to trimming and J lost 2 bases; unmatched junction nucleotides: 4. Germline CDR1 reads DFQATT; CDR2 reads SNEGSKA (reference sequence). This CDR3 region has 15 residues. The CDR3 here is CSARVAGVLTDTQYF. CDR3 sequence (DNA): TGCAGTGCTAGAGTAGCGGGGGTCCTCACAGATACGCAGTATTTT.

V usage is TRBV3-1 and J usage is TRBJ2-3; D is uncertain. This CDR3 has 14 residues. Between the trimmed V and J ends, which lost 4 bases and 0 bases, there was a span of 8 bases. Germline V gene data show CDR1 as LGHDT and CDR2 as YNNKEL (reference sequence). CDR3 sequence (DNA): TGTGCCAGCAGCCGGGCGCAAAGCACAGATACGCAGTATTTT. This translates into CASSRAQSTDTQYF.

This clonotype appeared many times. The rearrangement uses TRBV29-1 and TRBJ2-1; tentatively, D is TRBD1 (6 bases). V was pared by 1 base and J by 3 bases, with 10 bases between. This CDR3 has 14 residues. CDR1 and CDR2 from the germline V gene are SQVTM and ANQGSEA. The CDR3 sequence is CSVEGTGSYNEQFF. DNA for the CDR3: TGCAGCGTTGAAGGCACAGGGAGCTACAATGAGCAGTTCTTC.

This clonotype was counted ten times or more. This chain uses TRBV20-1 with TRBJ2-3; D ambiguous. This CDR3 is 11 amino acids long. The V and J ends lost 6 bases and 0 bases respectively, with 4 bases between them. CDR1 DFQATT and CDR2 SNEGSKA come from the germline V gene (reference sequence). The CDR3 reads CSATSTDTQYF. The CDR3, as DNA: TGCAGTGCAACTAGCACAGATACGCAGTATTTT.

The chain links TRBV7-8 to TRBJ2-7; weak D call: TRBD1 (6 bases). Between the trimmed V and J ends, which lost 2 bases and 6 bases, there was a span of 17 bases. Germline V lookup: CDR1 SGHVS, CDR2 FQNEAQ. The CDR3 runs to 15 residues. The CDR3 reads CASSLTQGHSTEQYF. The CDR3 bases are TGTGCCAGCAGCTTAACACAGGGCCACTCCACCGAGCAGTACTTC.

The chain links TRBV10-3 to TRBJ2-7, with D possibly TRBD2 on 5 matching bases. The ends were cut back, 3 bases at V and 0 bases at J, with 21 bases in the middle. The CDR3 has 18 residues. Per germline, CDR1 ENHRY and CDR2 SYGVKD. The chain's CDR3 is CAISDRTGNKQHSYEQYF. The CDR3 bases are TGTGCCATCAGTGACCGAACCGGGAATAAACAGCACTCCTACGAGCAGTACTTC.

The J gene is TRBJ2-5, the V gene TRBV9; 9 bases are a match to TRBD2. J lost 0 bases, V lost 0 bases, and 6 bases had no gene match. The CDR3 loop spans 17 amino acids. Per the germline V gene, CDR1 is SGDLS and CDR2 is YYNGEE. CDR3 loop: CASSVGSGGPYQETQYF. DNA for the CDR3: TGTGCCAGCAGCGTAGGTAGCGGGGGCCCGTACCAAGAGACCCAGTACTTC.

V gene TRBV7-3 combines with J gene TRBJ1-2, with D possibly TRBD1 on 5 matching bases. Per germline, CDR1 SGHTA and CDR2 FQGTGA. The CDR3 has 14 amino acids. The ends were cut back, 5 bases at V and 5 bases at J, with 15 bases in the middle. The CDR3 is CASSTGPGKYGYTF. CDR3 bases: TGTGCCAGCAGCACCGGGCCAGGGAAATATGGCTACACCTTC. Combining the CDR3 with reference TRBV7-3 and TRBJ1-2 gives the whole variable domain GAGVSQTPSNKVTEKGKYVELRCDPISGHTALYWYRQSLGQGPEFLIYFQGTGAADDSGLPNDRFFAVRPEGSVSTLKIQRTERGDSAVYLCASSTGPGKYGYTFGSGTRLTVV.

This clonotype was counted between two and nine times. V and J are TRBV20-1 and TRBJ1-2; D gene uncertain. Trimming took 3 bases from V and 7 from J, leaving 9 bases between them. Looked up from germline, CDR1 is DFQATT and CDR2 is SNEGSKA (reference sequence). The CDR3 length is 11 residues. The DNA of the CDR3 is TGCAGTGCTAGCGTAGGGTTTGGCTACACCTTC. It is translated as CSASVGFGYTF.

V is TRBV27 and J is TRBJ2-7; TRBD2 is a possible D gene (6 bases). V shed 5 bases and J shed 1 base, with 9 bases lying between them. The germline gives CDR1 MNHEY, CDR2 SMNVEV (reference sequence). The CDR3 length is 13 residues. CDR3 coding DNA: TGTGCCAGCAGTCCCCGGGAGTCCTACGAGCAGTACTTC. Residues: CASSPRESYEQYF.

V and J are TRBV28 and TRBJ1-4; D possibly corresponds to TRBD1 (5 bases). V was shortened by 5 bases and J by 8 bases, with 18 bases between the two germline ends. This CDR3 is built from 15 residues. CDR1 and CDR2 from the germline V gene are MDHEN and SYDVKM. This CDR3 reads CASSGYRDLKEKLFF. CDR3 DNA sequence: TGTGCCAGCAGTGGGTACCGGGACCTTAAGGAAAAACTGTTTTTT.

CDR3 region: CASTLSDRVEQFF. DNA for the CDR3: TGTGCCAGCACCCTAAGCGACAGGGTCGAGCAGTTCTTC. V usage is TRBV12-3 or TRBV12-4 and J usage is TRBJ2-1, with 7 bases matching TRBD1. Trimming took 7 bases from V and 10 from J; bases not matched to a gene: 10. The CDR3 is 13 amino acids.

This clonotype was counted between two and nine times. CDR3 nucleotide sequence: TGTGCCAGCAGGGTGGGGGTCGGGCCTCAGCATTTT. Translation gives CASRVGVGPQHF. The chain employs TRBV25-1 and TRBJ1-5, with D possibly TRBD1 on 5 matching bases. The V and J ends lost 6 bases and 13 bases respectively, with 16 bases between them. CDR1 is MGHDK and CDR2 is SYGVNS in the germline V gene. The CDR3 runs 12 residues.

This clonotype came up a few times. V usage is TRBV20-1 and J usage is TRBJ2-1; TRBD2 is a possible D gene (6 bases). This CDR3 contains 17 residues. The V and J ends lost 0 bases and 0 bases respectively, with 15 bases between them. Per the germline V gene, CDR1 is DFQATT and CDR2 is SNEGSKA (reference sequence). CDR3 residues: CSARDGGVRSSYNEQFF. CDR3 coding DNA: TGCAGTGCTAGAGATGGCGGGGTGCGAAGCTCCTACAATGAGCAGTTCTTC.

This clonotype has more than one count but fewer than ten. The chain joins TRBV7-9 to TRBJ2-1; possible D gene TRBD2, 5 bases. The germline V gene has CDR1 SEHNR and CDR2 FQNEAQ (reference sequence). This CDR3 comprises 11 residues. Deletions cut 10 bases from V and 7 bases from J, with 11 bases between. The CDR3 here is CATGVANEQFF. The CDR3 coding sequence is TGTGCCACCGGGGTTGCGAATGAGCAGTTCTTC.

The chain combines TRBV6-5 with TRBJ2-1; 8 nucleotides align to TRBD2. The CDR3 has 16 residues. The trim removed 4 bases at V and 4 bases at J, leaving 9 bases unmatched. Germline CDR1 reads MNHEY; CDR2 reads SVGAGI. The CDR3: CASSSLPGGPYNEQFF. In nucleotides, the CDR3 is TGTGCCAGCAGTTCCCTTCCGGGGGGGCCATACAATGAGCAGTTCTTC.

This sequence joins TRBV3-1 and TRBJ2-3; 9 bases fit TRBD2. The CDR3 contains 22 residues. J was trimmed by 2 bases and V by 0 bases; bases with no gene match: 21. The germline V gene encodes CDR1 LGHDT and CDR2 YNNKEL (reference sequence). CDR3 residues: CASSQDAVPFLSGGQPTDTQYF. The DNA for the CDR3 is TGTGCCAGCAGCCAAGATGCCGTCCCCTTCCTTAGCGGGGGTCAACCCACAGATACGCAGTATTTT.

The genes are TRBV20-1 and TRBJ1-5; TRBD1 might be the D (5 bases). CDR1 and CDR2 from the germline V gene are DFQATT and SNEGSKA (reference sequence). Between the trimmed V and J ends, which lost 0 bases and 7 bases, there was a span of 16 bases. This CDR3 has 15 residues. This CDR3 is CSARDRGQGRQPQHF. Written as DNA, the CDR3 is TGCAGTGCTAGAGATCGGGGTCAGGGAAGGCAGCCCCAGCATTTT.

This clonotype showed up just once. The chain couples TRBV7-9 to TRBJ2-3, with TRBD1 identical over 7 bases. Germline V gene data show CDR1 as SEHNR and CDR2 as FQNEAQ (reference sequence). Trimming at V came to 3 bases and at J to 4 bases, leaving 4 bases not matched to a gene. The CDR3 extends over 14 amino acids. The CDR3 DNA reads TGTGCCAGCAGCTTCCCGGGGACAGCAGATACGCAGTATTTT. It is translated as CASSFPGTADTQYF.

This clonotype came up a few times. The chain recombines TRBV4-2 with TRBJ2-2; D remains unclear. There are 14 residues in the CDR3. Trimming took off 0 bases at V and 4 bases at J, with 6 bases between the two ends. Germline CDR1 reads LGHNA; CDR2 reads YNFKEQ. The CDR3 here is CASSQDPPTGELFF. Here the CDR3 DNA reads TGTGCCAGCAGCCAAGACCCACCCACCGGGGAGCTGTTTTTT.

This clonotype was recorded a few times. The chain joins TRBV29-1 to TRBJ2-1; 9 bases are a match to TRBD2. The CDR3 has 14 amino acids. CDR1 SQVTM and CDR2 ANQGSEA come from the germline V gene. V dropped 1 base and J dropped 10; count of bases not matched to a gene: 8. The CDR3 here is CSVEVAGAPREQFF. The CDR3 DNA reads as TGCAGCGTTGAAGTAGCGGGGGCCCCCCGCGAGCAGTTCTTC.